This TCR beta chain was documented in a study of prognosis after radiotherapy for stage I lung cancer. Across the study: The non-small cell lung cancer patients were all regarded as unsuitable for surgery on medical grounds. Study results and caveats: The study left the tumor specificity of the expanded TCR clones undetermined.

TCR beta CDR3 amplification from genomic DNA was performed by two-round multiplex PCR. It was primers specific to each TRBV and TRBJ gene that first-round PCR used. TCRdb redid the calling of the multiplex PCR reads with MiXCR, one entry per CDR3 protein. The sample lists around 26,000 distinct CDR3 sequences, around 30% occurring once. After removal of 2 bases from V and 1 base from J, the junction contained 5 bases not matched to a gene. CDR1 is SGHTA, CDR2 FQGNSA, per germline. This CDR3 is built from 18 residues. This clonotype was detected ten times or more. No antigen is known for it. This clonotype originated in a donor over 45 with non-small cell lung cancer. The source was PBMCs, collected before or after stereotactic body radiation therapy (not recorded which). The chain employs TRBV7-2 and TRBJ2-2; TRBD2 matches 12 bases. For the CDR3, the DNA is TGTGCCAGCAGCTTACGTCCTAGCGGGGGGGGGAACACCGGGGAGCTGTTTTTT. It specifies CASSLRPSGGGNTGELFF. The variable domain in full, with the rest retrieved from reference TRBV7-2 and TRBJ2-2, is GAGVSQSPSNKVTEKGKDVELRCDPISGHTALYWYRQSLGQGLEFLIYFQGNSAPDKSGLPSDRFSAERTGGSVSTLTIQRTQQEDSAVYLCASSLRPSGGGNTGELFFGEGSRLTVL.